This TCR beta chain was observed in a study of blood T cells in healthy people across ages. A few counts support this clonotype. Antigen specificity is unknown. The junction and the germline gene differ at one end; a read error may be behind it. Points from the study as a whole: Shifts in expanded clonotypes may have been confounded by donor CMV status, which was unknown.

CDR3 length: 13 residues. From germline, CDR1 is MNHEY and CDR2 SVGAGI. Then a second PCR, running about 6 to 11 cycles, was carried out with a sample-barcoded 5' primer and a J-beta primer mix. One entry per CDR3 protein, called by TCRdb with MiXCR from the 5' RACE reads. Here the sample spans hundreds of thousands of distinct CDR3 sequences, roughly 44% being singletons. The chain is built from TRBV6-5 and TRBJ2-4; D uncertain. This clonotype was sampled from a man aged 55 to 70 in good health. What was sequenced was blood. The CDR3 DNA is TGTGCCACCAGTCCGTCACCCGGGAACATTCAGTACTTC. This codes for CATSPSPGNIQYF.